This T cell receptor (beta chain) derives from a study of blood T cell repertoires in COVID-19. Study-wide context: From the United States, Italy and Spain came samples of acute and convalescent COVID-19. Nucleic acid was either cDNA or gDNA, and it came from T cells, B-cell-depleted T cells, or PBMCs.

Original analysis: From reference gene primer amplification, estimates of nucleated cell counts were derived. Generated by immunoSEQ multiplex PCR, the TCRdb table keeps only in-frame clones and is missing some. The DNA was the basis for D and trimming; V, J and clone size are from that table. The sample lists some 50,000 clones; about 88% were seen once. CDR3 length: 13 residues. In germline, CDR1 is SEHNR, CDR2 FQNEAQ (reference sequence). The ends were cut back, 2 bases at V and 5 bases at J, with 8 bases in the middle. This clonotype originated in a man aged 35 to 55 with active COVID-19. This chain links TRBV7-9 with TRBJ2-3; the D is unclear. The sample comprised peripheral blood. The CDR3 nucleotides read TGTGCCAGCAGCTTAATTCCCCGAGATACGCAGTATTTT. Translating it yields CASSLIPRDTQYF.